These 20 T cell receptor beta chains originate from one sample sequenced in a study of identical twins. Via MiXCR, TCRdb re-called the 5' RACE reads, giving one row per CDR3 protein. The sample holds about 690,000 distinct CDR3 sequences, less than 7% seen once. The specimen was naive T cells sorted from blood. These receptors were taken from a man between 18 and 35 years old in good health.

The chain has TRBV30 and TRBJ2-1; D possibly corresponds to TRBD1 (5 bases). Trimming cost V 7 bases and J 5 bases, with 15 bases left between them. Germline V gene data show CDR1 as GTSNPN and CDR2 as SVGIG (reference sequence). The CDR3 is 13 amino acids. CDR3 sequence (DNA): TGTGCCTTAAACAGGCAATATAACAATGAGCAGTTCTTC. The encoded protein is CALNRQYNNEQFF.

This clonotype came up a few times. CDR3 coding DNA: TGTGCCAGCAGCAAAGTGGGACTAGCGGGAGGCGCGAACACCGGGGAGCTGTTTTTT. This gives the protein CASSKVGLAGGANTGELFF. The chain joins TRBV11-2 to TRBJ2-2; TRBD2 matches 15 bases. Trimming removed 5 bases from V and 0 bases from J; junction bases left unmatched: 7. CDR3 size: 19 residues. Germline loops: CDR1 SGHAT, CDR2 FQNNGV.

This clonotype showed up many times. The chain couples TRBV6-2 or TRBV6-3 to TRBJ2-5, with D possibly being TRBD1 or TRBD2 (6 bases each). Germline-derived CDR1 and CDR2 are MNHEY and SVGEGT. V lost 8 bases, J lost 5 bases, and 15 bases lay in between. The length of the CDR3 is 13 residues. CDR3 bases: TGTGCCAGCTCGGGGGCGGGGATGGAGACCCAGTACTTC. Translating it yields CASSGAGMETQYF.

This clonotype was seen many times. The gene calls are TRBV7-9 and TRBJ1-4; D is unresolved. Trimming removed 6 bases at V and 4 bases at J, with 12 bases between. This CDR3 region has 14 residues. Germline values: CDR1 SEHNR, CDR2 FQNEAQ (reference sequence). In DNA form, the CDR3 reads TGTGCCAGCAGGGAGGACGGGAGTAATGAAAAACTGTTTTTT. Protein product: CASREDGSNEKLFF.

The sample holds a few counts of this clonotype. The rearrangement links TRBV27 to TRBJ2-7; 7 bases fit TRBD1. Germline V CDR1 and CDR2: MNHEY, SMNVEV (reference sequence). The CDR3 loop spans 15 amino acids. V lost 0 bases and J lost 6; bases outside the gene matches: 8. In nucleotides, the CDR3 is TGTGCCAGCAGTTTATCGGGGACAGTAGGGAGCGAGCAGTACTTC. Amino acid sequence: CASSLSGTVGSEQYF.

The V gene is TRBV5-1, the J gene TRBJ1-2, with a weak D call TRBD1 (5 bases). The length of the CDR3 is 13 residues. The V gene lost 5 bases and the J gene lost 8 bases, with 16 bases spanning the gap. Germline lookup yields CDR1 SGHRS and CDR2 YFSETQ. The chain's CDR3 is CASRGESKNGYTF. The CDR3 DNA is TGCGCCAGCAGAGGGGAGTCGAAGAACGGCTACACCTTC.

This clonotype was detected ten times or more. The V gene is TRBV4-2, the J gene TRBJ2-1; 13 nucleotides line up with TRBD2. Germline assignment: CDR1 LGHNA and CDR2 YNFKEQ. V shed 5 bases, J shed 9 bases, and the junction held 7 bases outside the gene matches. This CDR3 contains 15 residues. The CDR3 DNA sequence: TGTGCCAGCAGCATACCGGGACTAGCGGGACGTGAGCAGTTCTTC. Its protein is CASSIPGLAGREQFF.

The table lists this clonotype with many counts. V is TRBV7-9 and J is TRBJ2-2; no reliable D call. The CDR3 consists of 14 residues. V lost 8 bases, J lost 0 bases, and 10 bases lay in between. CDR1 SEHNR and CDR2 FQNEAQ come from the germline V gene (reference sequence). This CDR3 is CASSRAANTGELFF. CDR3 nucleotides: TGTGCCAGCTCCCGCGCCGCGAACACCGGGGAGCTGTTTTTT. The complete variable domain, with remaining parts taken from reference TRBV7-9 and TRBJ2-2, reads DTGVSQNPRHKITKRGQNVTFRCDPISEHNRLYWYRQTLGQGPEFLTYFQNEAQLEKSRLLSDRFSAERPKGSFSTLEIQRTEQGDSAMYLCASSRAANTGELFFGEGSRLTVL.

This clonotype has just a few counts. This chain connects TRBV7-9 to TRBJ2-3; D could derive from TRBD1 or TRBD2 (5 bases each). The CDR3 consists of 16 residues. Germline V gene sequence: CDR1 SEHNR, CDR2 FQNEAQ (reference sequence). V shed 3 bases and J shed 0 bases, with 13 bases lying between them. CDR3 bases: TGTGCCAGCAGCTTGGATGGGGGAGCTAGCACAGATACGCAGTATTTT. Amino acids: CASSLDGGASTDTQYF.

This chain joins TRBV7-3 and TRBJ2-1; 11 bases match TRBD2. Germline V gives CDR1 SGHTA, CDR2 FQGTGA. The CDR3 contains 16 residues. Trimming cost V 5 bases and J 7 bases; bases outside gene matches: 10. The CDR3 spells CASSTSSGRPTNEQFF. CDR3 in DNA: TGTGCCAGCAGCACTTCTAGCGGGAGGCCCACGAATGAGCAGTTCTTC.

This clonotype was found a few times. The V gene is TRBV2, the J gene TRBJ2-7; 10 bases agree with TRBD1. Per germline, CDR1 SNHLY and CDR2 FYNNEI. This CDR3 spans 14 amino acids. V trimming: 6 bases; J trimming: 9 bases; junction bases outside the gene matches: 11. This CDR3 is CASRGGTGEYRQYV. The CDR3 DNA is TGTGCCAGCAGAGGCGGGACAGGGGAGTATCGGCAGTACGTC.

In its sample, this clonotype was seen many times. V gene TRBV5-1 combines with J gene TRBJ2-5, with D perhaps being TRBD1 or TRBD2 (5 bases each). V lost 0 bases, J lost 5 bases, and 14 bases lay in between. The CDR3 spans 15 residues. From germline, CDR1 is SGHRS and CDR2 YFSETQ. The CDR3 loop is CASSLAGARTETQYF. CDR3 nucleotides: TGCGCCAGCAGCTTGGCCGGGGCCAGAACGGAGACCCAGTACTTC.

The chain is built from TRBV29-1 and TRBJ1-1; tentative D call: TRBD1 (6 bases). V gave up 3 bases and J gave up 4 bases, with 12 bases separating them. The CDR3 spans 13 residues. Germline V gene lookup returns CDR1 SQVTM and CDR2 ANQGSEA. CDR3 amino acids: CSVDGTLGTEAFF. The CDR3 nucleotides read TGCAGCGTTGACGGGACACTAGGCACTGAAGCTTTCTTT.

This chain joins TRBV20-1 and TRBJ1-4, with D maybe TRBD1 (5 bases). CDR3 length equals 14 residues. Germline lookup yields CDR1 DFQATT and CDR2 SNEGSKA (reference sequence). V was cut by 0 bases and J by 7 bases, with 12 bases left in between. In DNA form, the CDR3 reads TGCAGTGCTAGAGATCTGGCAGGGATTGAAAAACTGTTTTTT. As protein: CSARDLAGIEKLFF.

This clonotype was counted many times. The CDR3 protein is CASLRGVGGYTF. The CDR3 DNA sequence: TGTGCCAGCCTGCGGGGGGTTGGTGGCTACACCTTC. The chain is built from TRBV12-3 or TRBV12-4 and TRBJ1-2, with a possible D match to TRBD1 (5 bases). V was pared by 8 bases and J by 7 bases, with 14 bases between. This CDR3 contains 12 residues.

This clonotype was recorded many times. The J gene is TRBJ2-1, the V gene TRBV12-3 or TRBV12-4; 8 positions agree with TRBD2. J was trimmed by 6 bases and V by 5 bases; bases with no gene match: 9. The CDR3 totals 15 residues. The CDR3 spells CASSPGFAGGNEQFF. In DNA, the CDR3 is TGTGCCAGCAGTCCGGGGTTTGCGGGGGGCAATGAGCAGTTCTTC.

This clonotype was seen at least ten times. The J gene is TRBJ2-1, the V gene TRBV27, with TRBD2 identical over 9 bases. The V gene end was trimmed by 10 bases and the J gene end by 13 bases; junction bases not matched to a gene: 17. This CDR3 contains 14 residues. Germline lookup yields CDR1 MNHEY and CDR2 SMNVEV (reference sequence). In nucleotides, the CDR3 is TGTGCCACCCAGGGACTAGCAACCTCCTATACACAGTTCTTC. Its protein product is CATQGLATSYTQFF.

This clonotype was seen at least ten times. This chain joins TRBV12-3 or TRBV12-4 and TRBJ1-1; 8 bases fit TRBD1. The J segment lost 4 bases and the V segment lost 2 bases, leaving 3 bases of the junction unmatched. The CDR3 extends over 14 amino acids. The CDR3 sequence is CASSLLGQGTEAFF. The CDR3 DNA follows: TGTGCCAGCAGTTTATTAGGACAGGGCACTGAAGCTTTCTTT.

In this sample, this clonotype turned up many times. The chain links TRBV29-1 to TRBJ1-3; a weak D match, TRBD1 (5 bases). The CDR3 is 13 amino acids. CDR1 and CDR2 (germline): SQVTM, ANQGSEA. Trimming left V 3 bases short and J 3 bases short, with 9 bases between. CDR3 sequence (DNA): TGCAGCGTTGACTCGGGGGATGGAAACACCATATATTTT. Translation: CSVDSGDGNTIYF. Full variable domain (missing parts from reference TRBV29-1 and TRBJ1-3): SAVISQKPSRDICQRGTSLTIQCQVDSQVTMMFWYRQQPGQSLTLIATANQGSEATYESGFVIDKFPISRPNLTFSTLTVSNMSPEDSSIYLCSVDSGDGNTIYFGEGSWLTVV.

This clonotype was observed many times. The chain is built from TRBV7-2 and TRBJ2-7, with 9 bases identical to TRBD2. The ends lost 3 bases at V and 4 bases at J; junction bases unmatched: 4. The CDR3 sequence is 14 residues long. The germline CDR1 and CDR2 sequences are SGHTA and FQGNSA. CDR3 in DNA: TGTGCCAGCAGCTTCGGACTAGCGCGGTACGAGCAGTACTTC. Its translation: CASSFGLARYEQYF.